This T cell receptor (beta chain) originates from a study of blood T cell repertoires in COVID-19. Study-level information: Acute-phase and convalescent COVID-19 samples originated in the United States, Italy and Spain. PBMCs, B-cell-depleted T cells, or T cells provided the cDNA or gDNA that made up the material.

The authors' processing: The assay estimated nucleated cells by amplifying reference gene primers. Using immunoSEQ multiplex PCR, the repertoire was profiled, and TCRdb retains in-frame clones only, with some absent. V, J and clone size were drawn from that table, and D and trimming were deduced from the DNA. The top ten hold 1.5% of the sample, which has some 120,000 clones, 88% seen once. The CDR3 loop spans 11 amino acids. V shed 4 bases and J shed 5 bases, with 6 bases lying between them. Germline CDR1 and CDR2: LNHNV and YYDKDF (reference sequence). The clonotype was recovered from a human donor in a cohort sampled during active COVID-19. The sequenced sample was peripheral blood. The rearrangement joins TRBV15 to TRBJ2-7; D gene ambiguous. CDR3 loop: CATSIEDEQYF. As DNA, the CDR3 is TGTGCCACCAGCATCGAGGACGAGCAGTACTTC. Based on the CDR3 plus reference TRBV15 and TRBJ2-7, the full variable domain is DAMVIQNPRYQVTQFGKPVTLSCSQTLNHNVMYWYQQKSSQAPKLLFHYYDKDFNNEADTPDNFQSRRPNTSFCFLDIRSPGLGDTAMYLCATSIEDEQYFGPGTRLTVT.